The clone carrying this T cell receptor (beta chain) showed up many times. The data stem from a study of naive and memory T cell subsets. TCR cDNA received a 3' ligated oligonucleotide that carried a UMI. Amplification of ligated cDNA took four PCR rounds with SP2 and nested alpha and beta constant primers. TCRdb itself ran the UMI-ligation and nested PCR reads through MiXCR, one entry per CDR3 protein. The sample consists of fewer than 30,000 distinct CDR3 sequences, roughly 5.5% of them appearing once. This CDR3 has 13 residues. The germline V gene has CDR1 SGHVS and CDR2 FQNEAQ. Trimming left V 8 bases short and J 3 bases short, with 14 bases between.

Material: blood. This sequence was found in an adult in good health. The chain has TRBV7-8 and TRBJ2-7, with TRBD1 as a possible D gene (6 bases). CDR3 amino acids: CASAGVAGYEQYF. CDR3 sequence (DNA): TGTGCCAGCGCAGGGGTCGCGGGCTACGAGCAGTACTTC.